This TCR beta chain was obtained from a study of metastatic and nonmetastatic thyroid tumors. Study-level background: Comparative analysis of repertoires was undertaken across blood and tumor or nodule tissue obtained from malignant and benign thyroid patients.

Per the study methods: For papillary thyroid cancer, a distant-metastasis classifier was constructed from CDR3 differences observed across clinicopathological groups. TCRdb re-called clones via MiXCR from the PCR reads. TCRdb, rather than the study authors, made the V and J calls. The table lists almost 70,000 clones, approximately 15% of them singletons. This clone was seen repeatedly, ten times or more. Antigen: not known. Broader study findings: According to reports, the diversity of TCR beta was significantly higher in malignant thyroid tumors than in benign nodules, and this held in both blood and tumor samples.

Before thyroid surgery, none of the patients had received any treatment. CDR1 is DFQATT, CDR2 SNEGSKA, per germline (reference sequence). The trim removed 1 base at V and 4 bases at J, leaving 14 bases unmatched. The CDR3 loop spans 18 amino acids. This TCR derives from a male donor with papillary thyroid cancer or a benign thyroid nodule (not recorded which). Some clones in this sample may be carry-over from other donors' samples. The V call is TRBV20-1, the J call TRBJ1-3, with 9 bases lining up with TRBD1. What was sequenced was blood. The CDR3 is CSARVPLVGTGKGNTIYF. The CDR3 region has the DNA TGCAGTGCTAGAGTTCCTCTTGTCGGGACAGGGAAAGGAAACACCATATATTTT.